This T cell receptor beta chain emerged from a study of human T cells and chemical hapten exposure. General study findings and limits: Once DPC sensitization occurred, TCRs above 1 in 1000 frequency showed no change.

The template was total RNA from unfractionated whole blood. The CDR3 has 15 residues. V was cut by 0 bases and J by 5 bases, with 16 bases left in between. CDR1 and CDR2 from the germline V gene are DFQATT and SNEGSKA (reference sequence). Separate cDNA molecules received unique molecular identifiers, which the library attached to them. TCRdb independently ran MiXCR on the 5' RACE reads; one entry per CDR3 protein. The table shows 100,000 to 120,000 distinct CDR3 sequences, with 19% occurring only once. About this clonotype itself: Its matching antigen is unknown.

The rearrangement joins TRBV20-1 to TRBJ1-2; perhaps TRBD1 as D (6 bases). This receptor was taken from a human donor in good health. CDR3 in DNA: TGCAGTGCTAGAGAAGAAACAGGGAGGTGGTATGGCTACACCTTC. It is translated as CSAREETGRWYGYTF.